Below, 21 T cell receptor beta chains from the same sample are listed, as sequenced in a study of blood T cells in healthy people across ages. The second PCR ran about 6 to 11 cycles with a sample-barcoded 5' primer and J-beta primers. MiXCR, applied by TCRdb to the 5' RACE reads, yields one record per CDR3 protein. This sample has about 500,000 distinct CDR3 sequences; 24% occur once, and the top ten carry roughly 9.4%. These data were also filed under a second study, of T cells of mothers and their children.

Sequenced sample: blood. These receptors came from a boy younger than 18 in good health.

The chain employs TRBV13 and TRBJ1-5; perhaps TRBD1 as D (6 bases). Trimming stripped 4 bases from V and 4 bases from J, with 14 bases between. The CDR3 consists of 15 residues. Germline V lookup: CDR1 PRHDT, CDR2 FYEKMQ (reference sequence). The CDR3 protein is CASSSTRGSNQPQHF. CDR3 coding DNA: TGTGCCAGCAGCTCAACCAGGGGCTCAAATCAGCCCCAGCATTTT.

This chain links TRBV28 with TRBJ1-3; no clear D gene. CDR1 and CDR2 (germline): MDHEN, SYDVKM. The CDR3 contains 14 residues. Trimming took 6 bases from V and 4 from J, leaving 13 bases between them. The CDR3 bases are TGTGCCAGCAGCCCGGGGTTACCAGGAAACACCATATATTTT. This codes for CASSPGLPGNTIYF.

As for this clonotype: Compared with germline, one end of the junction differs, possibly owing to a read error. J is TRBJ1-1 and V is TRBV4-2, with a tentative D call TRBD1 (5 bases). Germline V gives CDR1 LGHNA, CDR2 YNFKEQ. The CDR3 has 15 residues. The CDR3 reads CASSQDSTANTEAFF. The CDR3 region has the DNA TGTGCCAGCAGTCAAGATTCGACAGCGAACACTGAAGCTTTCTTT.

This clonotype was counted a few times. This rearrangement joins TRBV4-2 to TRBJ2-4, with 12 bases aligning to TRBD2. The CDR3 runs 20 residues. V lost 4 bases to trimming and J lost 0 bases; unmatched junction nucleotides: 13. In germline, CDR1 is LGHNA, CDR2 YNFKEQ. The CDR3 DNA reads TGTGCCAGCAGCCTGCGGGACCTAGCGGGAGGGCCCCAAGCCAAAAACATTCAGTACTTC. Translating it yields CASSLRDLAGGPQAKNIQYF.

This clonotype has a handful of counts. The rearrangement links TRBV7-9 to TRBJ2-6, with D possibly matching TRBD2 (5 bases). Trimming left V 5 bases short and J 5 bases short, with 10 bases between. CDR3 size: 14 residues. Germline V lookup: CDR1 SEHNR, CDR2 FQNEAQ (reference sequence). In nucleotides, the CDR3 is TGTGCCAGCAGCCCCCGGGATAGGGCCAACGTCCTGACTTTC. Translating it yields CASSPRDRANVLTF.

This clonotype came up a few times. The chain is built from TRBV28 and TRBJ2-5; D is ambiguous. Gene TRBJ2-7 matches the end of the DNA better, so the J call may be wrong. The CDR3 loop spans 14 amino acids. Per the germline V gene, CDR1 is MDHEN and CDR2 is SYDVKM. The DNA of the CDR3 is TGTGCCAGCAGTTTATTTACGAAGAACTACGAGCAGTACTTC. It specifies CASSLFTKNYEQYF.

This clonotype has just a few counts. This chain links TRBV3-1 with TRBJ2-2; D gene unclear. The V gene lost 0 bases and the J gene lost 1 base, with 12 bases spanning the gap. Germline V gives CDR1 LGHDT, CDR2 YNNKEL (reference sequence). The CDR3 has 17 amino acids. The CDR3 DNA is TGTGCCAGCAGCCAAGATCTCCCCGGCAGGAACACCGGGGAGCTGTTTTTT. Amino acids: CASSQDLPGRNTGELFF.

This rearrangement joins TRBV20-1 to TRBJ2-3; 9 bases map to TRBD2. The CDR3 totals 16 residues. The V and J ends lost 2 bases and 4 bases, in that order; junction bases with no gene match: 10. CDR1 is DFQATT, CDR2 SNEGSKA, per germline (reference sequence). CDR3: CSARSPGLAGPDTQYF. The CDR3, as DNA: TGCAGTGCTAGATCGCCCGGGCTAGCGGGGCCAGATACGCAGTATTTT.

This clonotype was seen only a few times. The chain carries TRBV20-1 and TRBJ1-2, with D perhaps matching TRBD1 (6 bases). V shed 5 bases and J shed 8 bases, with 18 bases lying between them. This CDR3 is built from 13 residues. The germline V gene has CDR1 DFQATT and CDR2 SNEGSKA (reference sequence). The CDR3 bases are TGCAGTGCTCCCTACCAGGGGCGGGGAGGCTACACCTTC. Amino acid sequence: CSAPYQGRGGYTF.

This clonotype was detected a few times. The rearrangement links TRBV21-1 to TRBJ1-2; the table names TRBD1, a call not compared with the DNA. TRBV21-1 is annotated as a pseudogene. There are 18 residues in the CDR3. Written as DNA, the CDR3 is TGTGCCAGCAGCAAAGATGTTCCCGGACCTTCCTTCAACTATGGCTACACCTTC. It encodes CASSKDVPGPSFNYGYTF.

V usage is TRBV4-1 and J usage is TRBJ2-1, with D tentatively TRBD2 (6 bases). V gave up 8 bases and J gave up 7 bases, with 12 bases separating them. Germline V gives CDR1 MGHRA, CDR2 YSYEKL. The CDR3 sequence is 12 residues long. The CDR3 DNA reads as TGCGCCAGCGCGGACTACTCAAATGAGCAGTTCTTC. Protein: CASADYSNEQFF.

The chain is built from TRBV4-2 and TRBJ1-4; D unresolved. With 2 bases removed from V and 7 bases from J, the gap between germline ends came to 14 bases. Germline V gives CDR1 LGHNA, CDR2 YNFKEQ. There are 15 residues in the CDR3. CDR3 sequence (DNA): TGTGCCAGCAGCCAAAGGCATGGACTGGGTGAAAAACTGTTTTTT. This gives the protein CASSQRHGLGEKLFF.

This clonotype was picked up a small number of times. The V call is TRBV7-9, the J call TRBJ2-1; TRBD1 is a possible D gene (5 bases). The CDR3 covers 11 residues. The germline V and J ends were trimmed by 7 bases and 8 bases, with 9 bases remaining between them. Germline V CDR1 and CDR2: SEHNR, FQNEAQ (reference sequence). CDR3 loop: CASTRVDEQFF. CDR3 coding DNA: TGTGCCAGCACCAGGGTCGATGAGCAGTTCTTC.

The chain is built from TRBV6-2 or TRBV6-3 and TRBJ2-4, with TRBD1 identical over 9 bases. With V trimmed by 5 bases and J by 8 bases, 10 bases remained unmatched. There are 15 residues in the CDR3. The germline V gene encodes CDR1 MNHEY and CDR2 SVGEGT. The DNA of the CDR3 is TGTGCCAGCAGTCGGTCGCAGGACAGGGGAGACATTCAGTACTTC. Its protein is CASSRSQDRGDIQYF.

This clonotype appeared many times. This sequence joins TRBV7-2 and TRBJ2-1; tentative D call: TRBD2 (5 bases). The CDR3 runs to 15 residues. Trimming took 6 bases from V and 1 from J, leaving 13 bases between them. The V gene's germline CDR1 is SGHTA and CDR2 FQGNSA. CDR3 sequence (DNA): TGTGCCAGCAGTAACGGGCGGGTATCCTACAATGAGCAGTTCTTC. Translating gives CASSNGRVSYNEQFF.

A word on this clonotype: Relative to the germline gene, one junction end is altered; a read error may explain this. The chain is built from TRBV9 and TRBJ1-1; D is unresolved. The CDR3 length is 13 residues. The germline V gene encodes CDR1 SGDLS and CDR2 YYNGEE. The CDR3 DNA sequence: TGTGTCAGCAGCGTAAGCCAGAACTCCCCAGCTTTCTTT. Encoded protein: CVSSVSQNSPAFF.

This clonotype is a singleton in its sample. CDR3 sequence: CASRARGTEAFF. The CDR3 DNA is TGTGCCAGCAGGGCCAGAGGGACTGAAGCTTTCTTT. The rearrangement joins TRBV6-5 to TRBJ1-1; no clear D. CDR1 and CDR2 (germline): MNHEY, SVGAGI. The ends were cut back, 6 bases at V and 5 bases at J, with 10 bases in the middle. This CDR3 is 12 amino acids long.

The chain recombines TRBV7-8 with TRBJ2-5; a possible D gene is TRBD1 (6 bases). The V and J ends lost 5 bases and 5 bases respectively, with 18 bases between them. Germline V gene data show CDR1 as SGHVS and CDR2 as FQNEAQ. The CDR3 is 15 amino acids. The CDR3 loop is CASSERGGWQETQYF. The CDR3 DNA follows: TGTGCCAGCAGCGAAAGAGGGGGATGGCAGGAGACCCAGTACTTC.

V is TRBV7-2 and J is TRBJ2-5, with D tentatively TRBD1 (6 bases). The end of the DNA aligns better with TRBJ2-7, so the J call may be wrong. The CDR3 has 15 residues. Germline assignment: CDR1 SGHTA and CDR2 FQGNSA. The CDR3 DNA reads TGTGCCAGCAGCCCCATCAAGGGACACCCCTACGAGCAGTACTTC. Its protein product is CASSPIKGHPYEQYF.

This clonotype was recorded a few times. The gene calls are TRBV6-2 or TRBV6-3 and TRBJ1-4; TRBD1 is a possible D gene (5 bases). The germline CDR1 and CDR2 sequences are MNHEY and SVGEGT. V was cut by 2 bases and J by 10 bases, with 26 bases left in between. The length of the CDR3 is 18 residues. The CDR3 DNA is TGTGCCAGCAGTTACGTGAGGGCAGGGAGGACCGAAATCGGAAAACTGTTTTTT. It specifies CASSYVRAGRTEIGKLFF.

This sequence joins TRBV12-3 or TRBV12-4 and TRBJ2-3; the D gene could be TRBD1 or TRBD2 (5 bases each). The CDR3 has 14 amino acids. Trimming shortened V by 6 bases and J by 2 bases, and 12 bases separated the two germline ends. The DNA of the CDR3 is TGTGCCAGCAGCCCCTTGGGGGACACAGATACGCAGTATTTT. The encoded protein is CASSPLGDTDTQYF.